One sample yielded the 4 T cell receptor beta chains listed below, sequenced in a study of T cells in Graves' hyperthyroidism and ophthalmopathy. Using RNA transcripts as the source, TCR beta CDR3 regions were amplified. HTBI primers were the set used in a first-round RT-PCR of the TCR CDR3. A single record per CDR3 protein comes from TCRdb applying MiXCR to the multiplex PCR reads. The data show hundreds of thousands of distinct CDR3 sequences, 22% seen once. Source material: blood. The source is a woman in her 70s with Graves' ophthalmopathy.

The chain carries TRBV30 and TRBJ2-7, with D unresolved. The CDR3 extends over 12 amino acids. Germline CDR1 and CDR2: GTSNPN and SVGIG (reference sequence). Between the trimmed V and J ends, which lost 3 bases and 1 base, there was a span of 7 bases. The CDR3 DNA follows: TGTGCCTGGAGCGATGGGTCCTACGAGCAGTACTTC. Residues: CAWSDGSYEQYF.

This clonotype showed up many times. CDR3 region: CASSERGREYDTQYF. The CDR3 DNA is TGTGCCAGCAGTGAAAGGGGGCGCGAGTACGATACGCAGTATTTT. The chain combines TRBV2 with TRBJ2-3, with 7 bases identical to TRBD1. Trimming cost V 2 bases and J 6 bases; bases outside gene matches: 8. This CDR3 is built from 15 residues. Germline V gives CDR1 SNHLY, CDR2 FYNNEI.

This clonotype has at least ten counts. The chain is built from TRBV6-1 and TRBJ2-5, with D perhaps matching TRBD1 (6 bases). In germline, CDR1 is MNHNS, CDR2 SASEGT. V was shortened by 5 bases and J by 2 bases, with 15 bases between the two germline ends. The CDR3 runs 15 residues. The DNA for the CDR3 is TGTGCCAGCAGTTTACAGGGACGTAAGCAAGAGACCCAGTACTTC. This translates into CASSLQGRKQETQYF.

This clonotype was observed many times. The chain employs TRBV12-3 or TRBV12-4 and TRBJ2-5; D is possibly TRBD1 or TRBD2 (5 bases each). CDR3 length: 14 amino acids. V lost 2 bases to trimming and J lost 4 bases, with 11 bases between them. The CDR3 sequence: CASSLSGTAETQYF. The DNA for the CDR3 is TGTGCCAGCAGTTTATCAGGGACGGCAGAGACCCAGTACTTC.